A selection of T cell receptor beta chains follows, all from one sample in a study of blood T cell repertoires in COVID-19. Profiled with immunoSEQ multiplex PCR; TCRdb holds only in-frame clones, not every one. This sample has 120,000 to 150,000 clones, with approximately 90% found just once. The sequenced material came from peripheral blood. These receptors originate from a woman between 50 and 59 years old with acute or convalescent COVID-19. Each CDR3 is given with its conserved first and last residue. D genes are given only for firm matches. Part of the rows lack a size; the others show once, few, many or a class for expanded clones.

>NA|NA|TRBJ1-2|TRBV15
CATSRTIDTYGYTF
TGTGCCACCAGCAGAACAATAGACACCTATGGCTACACCTTC
>once|NA|TRBJ2-3|TRBV7-8
CASRHTGEADTQYF
TGTGCCAGCAGGCATACAGGGGAGGCAGATACGCAGTATTTT
>NA|TRBD2|TRBJ2-2|TRBV5-6
CASSLYSGSTGELFF
TGTGCCAGCAGCTTGTATAGCGGGAGTACCGGGGAGCTGTTTTTT
>NA|NA|TRBJ1-1|TRBV9
CASSSGRGNTEAFF
TGTGCCAGCAGCAGCGGACGGGGGAACACTGAAGCTTTCTTT
>once|NA|TRBJ1-2|TRBV5-1
CASSNSRDYGYTF
TGCGCCAGCAGCAATTCCAGGGACTATGGCTACACCTTC
>NA|NA|TRBJ1-2|TRBV7-9
CASSLSPGGFYGYTF
TGTGCCAGCAGCTTATCCCCGGGAGGGTTCTATGGCTACACCTTC
>NA|NA|TRBJ2-7|TRBV6-5
CASGVSIYEQYF
TGTGCCAGCGGAGTTAGTATCTACGAGCAGTACTTC
>once|NA|TRBJ1-1|TRBV7-9
CASTPGGGVNTEAFF
TGTGCCAGCACCCCGGGGGGCGGTGTGAACACTGAAGCTTTCTTT
>NA|TRBD1|TRBJ2-1|TRBV3-1/TRBV3-2
CASRGTGGYYNEQFF
TGTGCCAGCAGAGGGACAGGGGGCTACTACAATGAGCAGTTCTTC
>once|NA|TRBJ2-1|TRBV19
CASSIRGSSYNEQFF
TGTGCCAGTAGTATTAGGGGGAGCTCCTACAATGAGCAGTTCTTC
>NA|NA|TRBJ2-7|TRBV28
CASSSPLLQGYEQYF
TGTGCCAGCAGTTCCCCCCTTCTACAGGGATACGAGCAGTACTTC
>few|NA|TRBJ2-5|TRBV19
CASSIRQQETQYF
TGTGCCAGTAGTATTAGACAGCAAGAGACCCAGTACTTC
>once|NA|TRBJ2-3|TRBV19
CASSTPGGQLADTQYF
TGTGCCAGTAGTACCCCCGGGGGGCAATTGGCAGATACGCAGTATTTT
>NA|NA|TRBJ2-3|TRBV9
CASSPYGMVGTQYF
TGTGCCAGCAGCCCTTACGGGATGGTGGGTACGCAGTATTTT
>NA|TRBD1|TRBJ1-5|TRBV15
CATSRDRGQGQPQHF
TGTGCCACCAGCAGAGACAGGGGGCAAGGACAGCCCCAGCATTTT
>NA|TRBD2|TRBJ2-3|TRBV19
CASSIRRGTSGSDHSTDTQYF
TGTGCCAGTAGTATAAGGCGGGGGACTAGCGGGTCCGACCATAGCACAGATACGCAGTATTTT
>NA|NA|TRBJ1-2|TRBV27
CASSLGLTYGYTF
TGTGCCAGCAGTTTAGGACTGACCTATGGCTACACCTTC
>NA|NA|TRBJ2-5|TRBV19
CASSIGSVQGETQYF
TGTGCCAGTAGTATAGGGTCGGTACAGGGTGAGACCCAGTACTTC
>NA|NA|TRBJ2-2|TRBV10-2
CASSDYRSTGELFF
TGCGCCAGCAGTGATTACAGGAGCACCGGGGAGCTGTTTTTT
>NA|TRBD2|TRBJ2-7|TRBV5-4
CASSSAGGHRYEQYF
TGTGCCAGCAGCTCGGCGGGGGGACACCGCTACGAGCAGTACTTC
>NA|NA|TRBJ2-7|TRBV28
CASIPSRVTYEQYF
TGTGCCAGCATCCCAAGTCGGGTGACCTACGAGCAGTACTTC
>NA|TRBD2|TRBJ2-2|TRBV3-1/TRBV3-2
CASSQVVAGPTGELFF
TGTGCCAGCAGCCAAGTCGTAGCGGGACCCACCGGGGAGCTGTTTTTT
>NA|TRBD1|TRBJ1-5|TRBV27
CASSLGTGGFDQPQHF
TGTGCCAGCAGTTTAGGGACAGGGGGATTTGATCAGCCCCAGCATTTT
>NA|NA|TRBJ2-7|TRBV5-1
CASSNTYEQYF
TGCGCCAGCAGCAATACCTACGAGCAGTACTTC